This record concerns one TCR beta chain sequence. This sample was taken from a study of shared clonotypes between healthy human individuals. Study summary: Each donor's CD8 memory used one plate, CD8 naive two, each CD4 subset three.

Trimming removed 4 bases from V and 4 bases from J, with 23 bases in between. Germline CDR1 MDHEN, CDR2 SYDVKM. This CDR3 comprises 17 residues. Assay used: immunoSEQ multiplex PCR; TCRdb lists only in-frame clones, some missing. The sample holds under 600,000 clones; approximately 97% are singletons and the top ten take roughly 0.05%. Specimen: naive CD4+ T cells sorted from blood. Subset of the sample: CD45RA+ positively selected. The chain couples TRBV28 to TRBJ2-7; D gene uncertain. The sequence was collected from a young woman in good health. The CDR3 reads CASSCPPWPSASYEQYF. CDR3 DNA sequence: TGTGCCAGCAGTTGTCCCCCTTGGCCCAGCGCGAGTTACGAGCAGTACTTC. Drawing the rest from reference TRBV28 and TRBJ2-7, the complete variable domain is DVKVTQSSRYLVKRTGEKVFLECVQDMDHENMFWYRQDPGLGLRLIYFSYDVKMKEKGDIPEGYSVSREKKERFSLILESASTNQTSMYLCASSCPPWPSASYEQYFGPGTRLTVT.